The 12 T cell receptor beta chains below all came from one sample that was sequenced in a study of blood T cells in healthy people across ages. A sample-barcoded 5' primer and a J-beta primer mix were used in a second PCR of roughly 7 to 11 cycles. MiXCR, applied by TCRdb to the 5' RACE reads, yields one record per CDR3 protein. The data show about 2 million distinct CDR3 sequences, about 49% seen once. Material for sequencing was blood. All receptors derive from a woman between 35 and 50 years old in good health.

This clonotype was seen only a few times. The rearrangement uses TRBV6-4 and TRBJ2-5; 9 positions match TRBD2. The CDR3 has 15 amino acids. Germline V gene sequence: CDR1 MRHNA, CDR2 SNTAGT. Trimming at V came to 2 bases and at J to 1 base, leaving 2 bases not matched to a gene. CDR3 nucleotides: TGTGCCAGCAGTGACCTAGCGGGGAGCCAAGAGACCCAGTACTTC. Amino acids: CASSDLAGSQETQYF.

The chain is built from TRBV7-2 and TRBJ2-3; TRBD2 matches 8 bases. The V and J ends lost 2 bases and 13 bases, in that order; junction bases with no gene match: 8. Looked up from germline, CDR1 is SGHTA and CDR2 is FQGNSA. The CDR3 consists of 13 residues. The CDR3, as DNA: TGTGCCAGCAGCTTATTAGCGGGGTCCCCTGAGTATTTT. Residues: CASSLLAGSPEYF. The entire variable domain, with the rest obtained from reference TRBV7-2 and TRBJ2-3, is as follows: GAGVSQSPSNKVTEKGKDVELRCDPISGHTALYWYRQSLGQGLEFLIYFQGNSAPDKSGLPSDRFSAERTGGSVSTLTIQRTQQEDSAVYLCASSLLAGSPEYFGPGTRLTVL.

The chain uses TRBV5-1 and TRBJ1-2; 8 bases agree with TRBD1. The CDR3 runs 17 residues. J gave up 6 bases and V 0 bases, and 13 bases lay outside the gene matches. The germline V gene encodes CDR1 SGHRS and CDR2 YFSETQ. CDR3: CASSLAPGGPLSHGYTF. The CDR3 bases are TGCGCCAGCAGCTTGGCGCCAGGGGGCCCGTTATCTCATGGCTACACCTTC. The full variable domain, in which reference TRBV5-1 and TRBJ1-2 provide the parts outside the CDR3, is KAGVTQTPRYLIKTRGQQVTLSCSPISGHRSVSWYQQTPGQGLQFLFEYFSETQRNKGNFPGRFSGRQFSNSRSEMNVSTLELGDSALYLCASSLAPGGPLSHGYTFGSGTRLTVV.

This clonotype was detected ten times or more. V usage is TRBV12-3 or TRBV12-4 and J usage is TRBJ2-5; D ambiguous. V lost 5 bases to trimming and J lost 5 bases, with 18 bases between them. This CDR3 region has 15 residues. This CDR3 is CASSPRLGKEETQYF. The CDR3 DNA reads as TGTGCCAGCAGTCCCCGCCTGGGGAAGGAGGAGACCCAGTACTTC.

This clonotype was detected only a few times. The chain has TRBV7-2 and TRBJ1-4; D is unresolved. This CDR3 contains 14 residues. Germline CDR1 is SGHTA and CDR2 is FQGNSA. The germline V and J ends were trimmed by 5 bases and 5 bases, with 12 bases remaining between them. The CDR3 protein is CASSPGLRNEKLFF. The CDR3 DNA follows: TGTGCCAGCAGCCCCGGACTCCGGAATGAAAAACTGTTTTTT.

This clonotype was seen a few times. The chain has TRBV28 and TRBJ2-7; weak D call: TRBD2 (5 bases). The J call may be faulty, since TRBJ2-5 better matches the DNA end. This CDR3 is built from 14 residues. CDR1 and CDR2 (germline): MDHEN, SYDVKM. Here the CDR3 reads CASSLGETPETQYF. CDR3 DNA: TGTGCCAGCAGTTTGGGAGAAACCCCAGAGACCCAGTACTTC.

This clonotype occurred a few times. The chain couples TRBV12-3 or TRBV12-4 to TRBJ1-1; D is uncertain. This CDR3 contains 14 residues. V lost 5 bases to trimming and J lost 0 bases, with 10 bases between them. The CDR3 coding sequence is TGTGCCAGCAGTCCCACACCAATGAACACTGAAGCTTTCTTT. As protein: CASSPTPMNTEAFF.

This clonotype has just a few counts. The genes are TRBV6-5 and TRBJ2-1, with 10 positions matching TRBD1. Germline-derived CDR1 and CDR2 are MNHEY and SVGAGI. There are 15 residues in the CDR3. The ends lost 4 bases at V and 5 bases at J; junction bases unmatched: 5. CDR3 sequence reads: CASSLDRGTNNEQFF. CDR3 nucleotides: TGTGCCAGCAGTTTGGACAGGGGGACCAACAATGAGCAGTTCTTC.

This chain connects TRBV6-2 or TRBV6-3 to TRBJ2-7; D is perhaps TRBD1 (5 bases). TRBJ2-5 matches the DNA end more closely, so the J call is doubtful. Looked up from germline, CDR1 is MNHEY and CDR2 is SVGEGT. CDR3 size: 15 residues. CDR3 sequence: CASSYVNRPRETQYF. The CDR3 DNA follows: TGTGCCAGCAGTTACGTCAACAGGCCCCGGGAGACCCAGTACTTC.

The chain has TRBV3-1 and TRBJ1-2; D possibly corresponds to TRBD1 (5 bases). The CDR3 is 16 amino acids. Germline V gene lookup returns CDR1 LGHDT and CDR2 YNNKEL (reference sequence). The V end lost 1 base, the J end lost 5 bases, and 17 bases lay between the germline ends. The CDR3 DNA reads as TGTGCCAGCAGCCAAGTATCCCAGGGAGCCGGGTATGGCTACACCTTC. Protein: CASSQVSQGAGYGYTF.

This clonotype was observed a handful of times. The gene calls are TRBV29-1 and TRBJ2-1, with D perhaps matching TRBD1 (6 bases). The CDR3 extends over 14 amino acids. Germline CDR1 SQVTM, CDR2 ANQGSEA. The V and J ends lost 7 bases and 4 bases respectively, with 17 bases between them. The CDR3 protein is CSAHTGSLYNEQFF. CDR3 sequence (DNA): TGCAGCGCTCATACAGGGTCCCTGTACAATGAGCAGTTCTTC.

This clonotype is a singleton in its sample. The V call is TRBV14, the J call TRBJ1-1, with TRBD1 matching 7 bases. The CDR3 loop spans 12 amino acids. Germline CDR1 reads SGHDN; CDR2 reads FVKESK. The J segment lost 8 bases and the V segment lost 4 bases, leaving 4 bases of the junction unmatched. The DNA of the CDR3 is TGTGCCAGCAGCCCTTTGACAGGGGAAGCTTTCTTT. Translating gives CASSPLTGEAFF.